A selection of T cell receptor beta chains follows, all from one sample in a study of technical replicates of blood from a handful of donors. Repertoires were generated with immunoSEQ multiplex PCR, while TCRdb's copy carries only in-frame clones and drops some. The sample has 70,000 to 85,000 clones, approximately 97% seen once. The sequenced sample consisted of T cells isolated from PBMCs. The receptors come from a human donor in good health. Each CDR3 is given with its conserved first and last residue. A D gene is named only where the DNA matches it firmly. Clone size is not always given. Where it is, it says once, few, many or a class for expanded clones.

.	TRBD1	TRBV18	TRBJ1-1	CASSPPRTGLGTEAFF	TGTGCCAGCTCACCACCAAGGACAGGGCTTGGGACTGAAGCTTTCTTT
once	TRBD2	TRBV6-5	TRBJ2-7	CASNSQISGNHEQYF	TGTGCCAGCAATTCTCAGATTAGCGGGAACCACGAGCAGTACTTC
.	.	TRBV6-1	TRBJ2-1	CASSEPNYGRSETPEQFF	TGTGCCAGCAGTGAACCGAATTATGGAAGGAGTGAGACGCCTGAGCAGTTCTTC
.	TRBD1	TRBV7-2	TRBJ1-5	CASSPPPDRLSNQPQHF	TGTGCCAGCAGCCCTCCCCCGGACAGGCTTAGCAATCAGCCCCAGCATTTT
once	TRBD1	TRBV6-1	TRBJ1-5	CASCWTGSDQPQHF	TGTGCCAGCTGTTGGACAGGGTCGGACCAGCCCCAGCATTTT
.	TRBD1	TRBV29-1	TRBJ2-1	CSVEVLMTGVSDEQFF	TGCAGCGTTGAAGTCCTGATGACAGGGGTGAGTGATGAGCAGTTCTTC
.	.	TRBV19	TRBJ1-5	CASSRTLLFSNQPQHF	TGTGCCAGCTCCCGGACACTTCTCTTTAGCAATCAGCCCCAGCATTTT
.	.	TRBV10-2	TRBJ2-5	CASRGWSSAYQETQYF	TGCGCCAGCAGGGGTTGGTCTAGCGCCTATCAAGAGACCCAGTACTTC
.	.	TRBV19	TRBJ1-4	CASSILSGGKLFF	TGTGCCAGTAGTATCCTGAGTGGCGGAAAACTGTTTTTT
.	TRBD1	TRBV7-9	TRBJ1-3	CASSERQGAVGNTIYF	TGTGCCAGCAGCGAAAGACAGGGGGCGGTTGGAAACACCATATATTTT
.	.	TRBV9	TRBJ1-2	CASSVGSSANYGYTF	TGTGCCAGCAGCGTAGGGAGTTCAGCCAACTATGGCTACACCTTC
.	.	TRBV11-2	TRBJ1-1	CASSLAGVTEAFF	TGTGCCAGCAGTCTCGCCGGGGTAACTGAAGCTTTCTTT
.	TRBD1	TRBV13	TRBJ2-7	CASSPGQGSSYEQYF	TGTGCCAGCAGCCCCGGACAGGGTAGCTCCTACGAGCAGTACTTC
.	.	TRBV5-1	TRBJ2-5	CASSLFAGQETQYF	TGCGCCAGCAGCTTGTTTGCGGGGCAAGAGACCCAGTACTTC
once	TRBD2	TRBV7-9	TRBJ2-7	CASSPTAGGPPWEQYF	TGTGCCAGCAGCCCCACAGCGGGAGGGCCACCGTGGGAGCAGTACTTC
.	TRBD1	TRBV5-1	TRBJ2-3	CASSVSLQGDSTDTQYF	TGCGCCAGCAGCGTTTCCCTACAGGGGGATAGCACAGATACGCAGTATTTT
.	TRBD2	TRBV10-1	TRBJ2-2	CASSDLTSPNTGELFF	TGCGCCAGCAGTGACCTGACTAGCCCGAACACCGGGGAGCTGTTTTTT
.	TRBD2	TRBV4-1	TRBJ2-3	CASSPGTSGSTDTQYF	TGCGCCAGCAGCCCCGGGACTAGCGGGAGCACAGATACGCAGTATTTT
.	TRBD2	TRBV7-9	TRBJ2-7	CASLGGGQYEQYF	TGTGCCAGCCTCGGCGGGGGGCAATACGAGCAGTACTTC
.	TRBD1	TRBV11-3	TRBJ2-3	CASSFLTGRSTDTQYF	TGTGCCAGCAGCTTTCTGACAGGGAGAAGCACAGATACGCAGTATTTT
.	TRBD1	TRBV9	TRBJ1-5	CASSATGENQPQHF	TGTGCCAGCAGCGCAACAGGGGAGAATCAGCCCCAGCATTTT
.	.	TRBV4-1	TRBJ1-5	CASSQDQQGENQPQHF	TGCGCCAGCAGCCAAGATCAGCAGGGCGAAAATCAGCCCCAGCATTTT
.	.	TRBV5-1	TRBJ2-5	CASTESAVETQYF	TGCGCCAGCACCGAGTCCGCTGTGGAGACCCAGTACTTC
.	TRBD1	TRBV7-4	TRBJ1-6	CASSLAWGQSIVLHF	TGTGCCAGCAGCTTAGCGTGGGGACAGTCAATTGTCCTCCACTTT
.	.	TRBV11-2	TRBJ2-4	CASSLLIKTVAKNIQYF	TGTGCCAGCAGCTTATTGATCAAGACAGTAGCCAAAAACATTCAGTACTTC
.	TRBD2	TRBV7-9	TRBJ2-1	CASSSGRRDEQFF	TGTGCCAGCAGCTCCGGGAGGCGGGATGAGCAGTTCTTC
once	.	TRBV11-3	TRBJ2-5	CASSRPGLQAEQETQYF	TGTGCCAGCAGCCGACCGGGACTGCAAGCAGAGCAAGAGACCCAGTACTTC
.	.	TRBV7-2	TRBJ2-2	CASSLATRAGELFF	TGTGCCAGCAGCTTAGCGACTAGGGCCGGGGAGCTGTTTTTT
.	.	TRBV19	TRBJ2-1	CASSIGLQDRVFF	TGTGCCAGTAGTATAGGCCTACAGGATCGGGTGTTCTTC
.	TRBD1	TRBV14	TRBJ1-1	CASSQARQGIHTEAFF	TGTGCCAGCAGCCAAGCGCGACAGGGAATTCACACTGAAGCTTTCTTT
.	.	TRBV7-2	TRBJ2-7	CASREHYEQYF	TGTGCCAGCCGTGAACACTACGAGCAGTACTTC
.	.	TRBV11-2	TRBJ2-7	CASSPRGTEGYEQYF	TGTGCCAGCAGCCCTAGAGGGACGGAGGGCTACGAGCAGTACTTC
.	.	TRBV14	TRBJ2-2	CASSTQSTTGELFF	TGTGCCAGCAGCACACAGAGCACTACCGGGGAGCTGTTTTTT
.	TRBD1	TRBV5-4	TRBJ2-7	CASSGQVGEQYF	TGTGCCAGCAGCGGACAGGTGGGTGAGCAGTACTTC
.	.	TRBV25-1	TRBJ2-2	CASSESGTAGTGELFF	TGTGCCAGCAGTGAATCCGGGACAGCGGGCACCGGGGAGCTGTTTTTT
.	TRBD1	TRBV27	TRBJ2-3	CASSSGPRGTDTQYF	TGTGCCAGCAGTTCGGGACCCAGGGGGACAGATACGCAGTATTTT
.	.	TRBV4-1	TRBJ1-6	CASSQVAGYGSPLHF	TGCGCCAGCAGCCAAGTCGCAGGGTACGGTTCACCCCTCCACTTT
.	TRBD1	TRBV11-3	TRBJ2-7	CASSLSDRDYEQYF	TGTGCCAGCAGCTTAAGCGACAGGGACTACGAGCAGTACTTC
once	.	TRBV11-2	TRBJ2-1	CASSPSGSPYNEQFF	TGTGCCAGCAGCCCGAGCGGCTCTCCGTACAATGAGCAGTTCTTC
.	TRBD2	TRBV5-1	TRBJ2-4	CASSYGLEEEDIQYF	TGCGCCAGCAGCTACGGACTAGAAGAGGAGGACATTCAGTACTTC
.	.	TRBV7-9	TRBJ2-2	CASSSGTSTTGELFF	TGTGCCAGCAGCTCTGGGACATCTACCACCGGGGAGCTGTTTTTT
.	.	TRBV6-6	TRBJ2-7	CASSPGFSYEQYF	TGTGCCAGCAGCCCAGGGTTCTCCTACGAGCAGTACTTC
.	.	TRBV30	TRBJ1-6	CAGHTSVSNNSPLHF	TGTGCCGGACACACCTCCGTTTCTAATAATTCACCCCTCCACTTT
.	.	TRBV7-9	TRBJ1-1	CASSSRTAGYTEAFF	TGTGCCAGCAGCTCCCGGACAGCGGGATACACTGAAGCTTTCTTT
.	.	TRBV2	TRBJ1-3	CASSFIDSGNTIYF	TGTGCCAGCAGCTTTATAGACTCTGGAAACACCATATATTTT
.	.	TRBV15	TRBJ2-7	CATSRDLGASVAYEQYF	TGTGCCACCAGCAGAGATCTCGGGGCTAGCGTTGCCTACGAGCAGTACTTC
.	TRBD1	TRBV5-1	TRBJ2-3	CASSNGQGGDTQYF	TGCGCCAGCAGCAACGGACAGGGGGGAGATACGCAGTATTTT
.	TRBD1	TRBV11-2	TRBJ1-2	CASSSGTGALGYTF	TGTGCCAGCAGCTCCGGGACAGGGGCTCTTGGCTACACCTTC
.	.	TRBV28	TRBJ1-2	CASSRGRSYGYTF	TGTGCCAGCAGTCGCGGCAGATCATATGGCTACACCTTC
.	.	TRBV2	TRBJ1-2	CASSPEGATKGYTF	TGTGCCAGCAGCCCCGAGGGCGCGACTAAAGGCTACACCTTC